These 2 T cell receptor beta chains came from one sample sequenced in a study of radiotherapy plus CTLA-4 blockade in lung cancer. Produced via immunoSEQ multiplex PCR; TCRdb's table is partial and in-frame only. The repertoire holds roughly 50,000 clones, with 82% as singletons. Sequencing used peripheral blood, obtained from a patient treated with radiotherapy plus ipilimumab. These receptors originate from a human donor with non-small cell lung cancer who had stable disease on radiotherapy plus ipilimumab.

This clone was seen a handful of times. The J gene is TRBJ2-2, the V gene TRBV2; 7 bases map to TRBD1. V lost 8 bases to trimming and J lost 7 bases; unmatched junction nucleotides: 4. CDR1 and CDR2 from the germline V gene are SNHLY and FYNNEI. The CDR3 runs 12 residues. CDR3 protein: CASHRGYGELFF. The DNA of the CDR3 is TGTGCCAGCCACAGGGGCTACGGGGAGCTGTTTTTT.

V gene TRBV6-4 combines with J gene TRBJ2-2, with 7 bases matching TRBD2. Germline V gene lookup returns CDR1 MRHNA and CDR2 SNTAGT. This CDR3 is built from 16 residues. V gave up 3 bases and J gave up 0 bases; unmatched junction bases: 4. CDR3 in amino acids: CASSEGLAANTGELFF. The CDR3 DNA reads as TGTGCCAGCAGTGAAGGGCTAGCGGCGAACACCGGGGAGCTGTTTTTT.